This T cell receptor (beta chain) was obtained from a study of monozygotic twins with inflammatory bowel disease. Comment on this clonotype: Its antigen is currently unknown.

The CDR3 contains 14 residues. In germline, CDR1 is DFQATT, CDR2 SNEGSKA (reference sequence). TCRdb reprocessed the 5' RACE reads, with one entry per CDR3 protein and no DNA. Its table lists around 190,000 distinct CDR3 sequences. General study results and limits: The co-twins with IBD showed lower TCRbeta diversity (inverse Simpson) than their healthy siblings.

The chain links TRBV20-1 to TRBJ1-6; TCRdb's assignment of TRBD1 cannot be checked, as there is no DNA. Sequenced material: blood. The receptor comes from a human donor with ulcerative colitis or Crohn's disease, or a healthy co-twin of an affected twin (not recorded which). CDR3 residues: CSARAGTEISPLHF.